The next 13 T cell receptor beta chains were all read from a single sample in a study of blood T cell repertoires in COVID-19. The data were produced by immunoSEQ multiplex PCR, yet TCRdb's version contains in-frame clones alone and is incomplete. The sample lists around 68,000 clones; under 95% were seen once. The specimen sequenced was peripheral blood. Source of these receptors: a human donor in a cohort sampled during active COVID-19.

The genes are TRBV15 and TRBJ2-3; possible D gene TRBD2, 6 bases. CDR1 is LNHNV, CDR2 YYDKDF, per germline (reference sequence). The CDR3 has 16 amino acids. The germline V and J ends were trimmed by 3 bases and 0 bases, with 13 bases remaining between them. Here the CDR3 reads CATSSPSGRSTDTQYF. As DNA, the CDR3 is TGTGCCACCAGCAGTCCCTCTGGGAGGAGCACAGATACGCAGTATTTT.

This chain uses TRBV7-2 with TRBJ2-5, with TRBD2 identical over 11 bases. Germline lookup yields CDR1 SGHTA and CDR2 FQGNSA. With V trimmed by 2 bases and J by 5 bases, 7 bases remained unmatched. The CDR3 is 16 amino acids. The CDR3 loop is CASSLRTSGRPETQYF. The CDR3 DNA sequence: TGTGCCAGCAGCTTACGCACTAGCGGGAGACCGGAGACCCAGTACTTC.

This rearrangement joins TRBV18 to TRBJ2-3; D not resolved. V lost 3 bases and J lost 6, with 4 bases in between. This CDR3 has 11 amino acids. The germline V gene has CDR1 KGHSH and CDR2 LQKENI. Written as DNA, the CDR3 is TGTGCCAGCTCACCCGGGGATACGCAGTATTTT. It yields the protein CASSPGDTQYF. Full variable domain (missing parts from reference TRBV18 and TRBJ2-3): NAGVMQNPRHLVRRRGQEARLRCSPMKGHSHVYWYRQLPEEGLKFMVYLQKENIIDESGMPKERFSAEFPKEGPSILRIQQVVRGDSAAYFCASSPGDTQYFGPGTRLTVL.

This sequence joins TRBV11-2 and TRBJ2-1, with 9 bases identical to TRBD1. With V trimmed by 5 bases and J by 10 bases, 18 bases remained unmatched. The CDR3 totals 17 residues. Germline V gives CDR1 SGHAT, CDR2 FQNNGV. DNA of the CDR3: TGTGCCAGCAGCCCCCCCGCCCACCGGGACAGGGTTCGGGAGCAGTTCTTC. Translated: CASSPPAHRDRVREQFF. Full variable domain (outside the CDR3, taken from reference TRBV11-2 and TRBJ2-1): EAGVAQSPRYKIIEKRQSVAFWCNPISGHATLYWYQQILGQGPKLLIQFQNNGVVDDSQLPKDRFSAERLKGVDSTLKIQPAKLEDSAVYLCASSPPAHRDRVREQFFGPGTRLTVL.

J is TRBJ2-5 and V is TRBV3-1 (or the pseudogene TRBV3-2); TRBD2 aligns across 7 bases. The CDR3 loop spans 14 amino acids. Germline assignment: CDR1 LGHDT and CDR2 YNNKEL (reference sequence). After removal of 1 base from V and 1 base from J, the junction contained 0 bases not matched to a gene. This CDR3 reads CASSQGLAQETQYF. CDR3 DNA: TGTGCCAGCAGCCAAGGACTAGCCCAAGAGACCCAGTACTTC.

The chain uses TRBV5-1 and TRBJ2-7; 10 positions agree with TRBD1. CDR1 SGHRS and CDR2 YFSETQ come from the germline V gene. This CDR3 contains 18 residues. V was clipped by 0 bases and J by 4 bases; unmatched bases: 13. The CDR3 region is CASSLGPWTGTGEYEQYF. The CDR3 DNA reads as TGCGCCAGCAGCTTGGGACCTTGGACCGGGACAGGGGAATACGAGCAGTACTTC.

The rearrangement links TRBV7-2 to TRBJ2-7; 9 bases match TRBD2. CDR1 is SGHTA, CDR2 FQGNSA, per germline. This CDR3 has 14 amino acids. The J segment lost 6 bases and the V segment lost 2 bases, leaving 5 bases of the junction unmatched. The chain's CDR3 is CASSLNAGGGEQYF. The DNA for the CDR3 is TGTGCCAGCAGCTTAAACGCGGGAGGGGGCGAGCAGTACTTC. The entire variable domain, with the rest obtained from reference TRBV7-2 and TRBJ2-7, is as follows: GAGVSQSPSNKVTEKGKDVELRCDPISGHTALYWYRQSLGQGLEFLIYFQGNSAPDKSGLPSDRFSAERTGGSVSTLTIQRTQQEDSAVYLCASSLNAGGGEQYFGPGTRLTVT.

The rearrangement uses TRBV11-2 and TRBJ1-2; D not certain. Trimming pared 8 bases from V and 5 bases from J, leaving 15 bases between. The CDR3 loop spans 13 amino acids. Germline loops: CDR1 SGHAT, CDR2 FQNNGV. The DNA of the CDR3 is TGTGCCAGCTCAATCCCGGGGTTTTATGGCTACACCTTC. Translating gives CASSIPGFYGYTF.

The chain carries TRBV7-2 and TRBJ2-7; perhaps TRBD2 as D (6 bases). Germline V gives CDR1 SGHTA, CDR2 FQGNSA. This CDR3 has 16 residues. V was trimmed by 1 base and J by 4 bases, leaving 17 bases between them. The chain's CDR3 is CASSLDGGQIIYEQYF. CDR3 DNA: TGTGCCAGCAGCTTAGATGGAGGGCAGATTATTTACGAGCAGTACTTC.

The gene calls are TRBV13 and TRBJ1-2; 7 nucleotides align to TRBD1. Germline lookup yields CDR1 PRHDT and CDR2 FYEKMQ (reference sequence). This CDR3 has 15 residues. Trimming removed 3 bases from V and 8 bases from J; junction bases left unmatched: 12. CDR3 amino acids: CASSFLVTGEGGYTF. CDR3 bases: TGTGCCAGCAGCTTTCTCGTAACAGGGGAAGGGGGCTACACCTTC.

The chain joins TRBV5-6 to TRBJ1-1; maybe TRBD1 (5 bases). The V gene lost 2 bases and the J gene lost 0 bases, with 17 bases spanning the gap. CDR3 size: 17 residues. CDR1 is SGHDT, CDR2 YYEEEE, per germline. Here the CDR3 reads CASSFFRDSWMNTEAFF. DNA for the CDR3: TGTGCCAGCAGCTTTTTCAGGGATTCATGGATGAACACTGAAGCTTTCTTT. Combining the CDR3 with reference TRBV5-6 and TRBJ1-1 gives the whole variable domain DAGVTQSPTHLIKTRGQQVTLRCSPKSGHDTVSWYQQALGQGPQFIFQYYEEEERQRGNFPDRFSGHQFPNYSSELNVNALLLGDSALYLCASSFFRDSWMNTEAFFGQGTRLTVV.

This sequence joins TRBV28 and TRBJ2-2; TRBD2 aligns across 9 bases. V was pared by 6 bases and J by 2 bases, with 7 bases of the junction left unmatched. This CDR3 spans 16 amino acids. Germline V gene data show CDR1 as MDHEN and CDR2 as SYDVKM. CDR3: CASRPGLATNTGELFF. CDR3 DNA sequence: TGTGCCAGCAGACCTGGACTAGCGACCAACACCGGGGAGCTGTTTTTT.

As for this clone: This sample includes further DNA sequences coding for the same CDR3. V gene TRBV11-2 combines with J gene TRBJ2-7; D ambiguous. V was clipped by 0 bases and J by 10 bases, with 13 bases between them. The CDR3 contains 13 residues. The V gene's germline CDR1 is SGHAT and CDR2 FQNNGV. The CDR3 spells CASSLERVGEQYF. CDR3 nucleotides: TGTGCCAGCAGCTTAGAGCGTGTCGGTGAACAGTACTTC.